This passage covers 27 T cell receptor beta chains from one sample sequenced in a study of cytomegalovirus exposure and HLA in healthy donors. Use of 60 Vbeta and 13 Jbeta primers characterized the PCR. Data came from immunoSEQ multiplex PCR; TCRdb stores just in-frame clones and leaves some out. The table records approximately 140,000 clones, approximately 85% of them present only once. Sequenced input: PBMCs. These receptors were taken from a woman between 35 and 50 years old in good health and CMV-seronegative.

Only one count was recorded for this clone. This chain joins TRBV2 and TRBJ2-5; 10 bases match TRBD2. Germline CDR1 SNHLY, CDR2 FYNNEI. The CDR3 sequence is 15 residues long. The V segment lost 4 bases and the J segment 2 bases; nucleotides outside the gene matches: 4. The CDR3 region is CASSVTSGNQETQYF. The DNA for the CDR3 is TGTGCCAGCAGTGTAACTAGCGGGAATCAAGAGACCCAGTACTTC.

The rearrangement uses TRBV25-1 and TRBJ2-3; 8 bases align to TRBD2. Germline V CDR1 and CDR2: MGHDK, SYGVNS. The V gene end was trimmed by 0 bases and the J gene end by 4 bases; junction bases not matched to a gene: 6. The length of the CDR3 is 16 residues. The CDR3 nucleotides are TGTGCCAGCAGTGAATATACGGGAGGGCTCGCAGATACGCAGTATTTT. As protein: CASSEYTGGLADTQYF.

The V gene is TRBV7-6, the J gene TRBJ1-1, with TRBD1 as a possible D gene (6 bases). The CDR3 is made up of 13 amino acids. V was trimmed by 6 bases and J by 1 base, leaving 9 bases between them. Germline CDR1 reads SGHVS; CDR2 reads FNYEAQ. CDR3 coding DNA: TGTGCCAGCAGTTGGACAGAGAACACTGAAGCTTTCTTT. Its protein product is CASSWTENTEAFF.

V gene TRBV7-2 combines with J gene TRBJ1-5; D uncertain. Germline V gene sequence: CDR1 SGHTA, CDR2 FQGNSA. Trimming removed 2 bases from V and 7 bases from J, with 9 bases in between. The CDR3 is 13 residues long. CDR3 protein: CASSLFEEQPQHF. As DNA, the CDR3 is TGTGCCAGCAGCTTATTCGAGGAACAGCCCCAGCATTTT.

V is TRBV28 and J is TRBJ2-5; 7 bases agree with TRBD1. CDR3 size: 14 residues. With V trimmed by 6 bases and J by 7 bases, 11 bases remained unmatched. CDR1 and CDR2 (germline): MDHEN, SYDVKM. CDR3 in amino acids: CASSHDRVGGTQYF. CDR3 coding DNA: TGTGCCAGCAGCCACGACAGGGTTGGGGGGACCCAGTACTTC.

The chain combines TRBV6-5 with TRBJ2-7, with D tentatively TRBD1 (6 bases). The germline V gene encodes CDR1 MNHEY and CDR2 SVGAGI. Trimming stripped 5 bases from V and 2 bases from J, with 10 bases between. There are 13 residues in the CDR3. CDR3 region: CASSRTVAYEQYF. The CDR3 region has the DNA TGTGCCAGCAGTAGGACAGTAGCCTACGAGCAGTACTTC.

The table lists this clone with a few counts. This sequence joins TRBV7-6 and TRBJ2-2; TRBD1 matches 9 bases. The CDR3 length is 15 residues. CDR1 SGHVS and CDR2 FNYEAQ come from the germline V gene. The V segment lost 5 bases and the J segment 5 bases; nucleotides outside the gene matches: 6. In DNA form, the CDR3 reads TGTGCCAGCAGCCACGAGGGGACAGGGACCGGGGAGCTGTTTTTT. Amino acids: CASSHEGTGTGELFF.

J is TRBJ2-2 and V is TRBV7-9; 8 bases fit TRBD1. Losses at the gene ends were 6 bases for V and 6 bases for J; bases not matched to a gene: 15. CDR3 length equals 17 residues. The V gene's germline CDR1 is SEHNR and CDR2 FQNEAQ (reference sequence). The CDR3 nucleotides are TGTGCCAGCAGTCCACGGGGCCAGGGGGCCGTCCCCGGGGAGCTGTTTTTT. This translates into CASSPRGQGAVPGELFF.

This chain uses TRBV5-1 with TRBJ2-2; the match to TRBD2 covers 13 bases. V was pared by 4 bases and J by 8 bases, with 5 bases of the junction left unmatched. Germline CDR1 reads SGHRS; CDR2 reads YFSETQ. The CDR3 contains 15 residues. In DNA, the CDR3 is TGCGCCAGCAGCCCCGGACTAGCGGGAGAGGGGGAGCTGTTTTTT. Amino acids: CASSPGLAGEGELFF.

The V call is TRBV28, the J call TRBJ1-2; 8 bases map to TRBD1. The CDR3 totals 17 residues. Germline CDR1 is MDHEN and CDR2 is SYDVKM. Losses at the gene ends were 3 bases for V and 1 base for J; bases not matched to a gene: 10. Here the CDR3 DNA reads TGTGCCAGCAGTTTTACCAACAGGGGGGGAATTAACTATGGCTACACCTTC. It encodes CASSFTNRGGINYGYTF.

This chain connects TRBV7-2 to TRBJ1-1; D is unclear. V lost 1 base to trimming and J lost 4 bases, with 7 bases between them. This CDR3 is built from 13 residues. Germline values: CDR1 SGHTA, CDR2 FQGNSA. CDR3 sequence: CASSLGSSTEAFF. The CDR3 bases are TGTGCCAGCAGCTTAGGCAGTTCCACTGAAGCTTTCTTT.

The V and J genes are TRBV27 and TRBJ2-5, with 8 bases that match TRBD1. The germline CDR1 and CDR2 sequences are MNHEY and SMNVEV (reference sequence). CDR3 length: 16 amino acids. V lost 0 bases, J lost 5 bases, and 8 bases stayed unmatched. DNA of the CDR3: TGTGCCAGCAGTTTATCGCAGGGGGCAGGGCACGAGACCCAGTACTTC. Its protein product is CASSLSQGAGHETQYF.

The chain couples TRBV11-2 to TRBJ1-2; no clear D. V gave up 5 bases and J gave up 4 bases, with 11 bases separating them. This CDR3 spans 13 amino acids. Germline-derived CDR1 and CDR2 are SGHAT and FQNNGV. The CDR3 loop reads CASSPLVAYGYTF. CDR3 bases: TGTGCCAGCAGCCCCCTAGTGGCCTATGGCTACACCTTC.

This chain links TRBV6-5 with TRBJ2-7; D is ambiguous. Germline CDR1 is MNHEY and CDR2 is SVGAGI. Trimming took 5 bases from V and 2 from J, leaving 10 bases between them. The CDR3 is 13 residues long. The CDR3 DNA reads TGTGCCAGCAGTGAACAGAACACCTACGAGCAGTACTTC. Its protein is CASSEQNTYEQYF.

The chain is built from TRBV6-5 and TRBJ2-5, with TRBD2 identical over 11 bases. Germline values: CDR1 MNHEY, CDR2 SVGAGI. The CDR3 length is 15 residues. Trimming cost V 6 bases and J 3 bases; bases outside gene matches: 6. Written as DNA, the CDR3 is TGTGCCAGCAGATGGGGTAGCGGGAGGGAAGAGACCCAGTACTTC. It codes for CASRWGSGREETQYF.

The V and J genes are TRBV5-4 and TRBJ2-7; 7 positions agree with TRBD2. The junction had 19 bases not matched to a gene; V was cut back by 7 bases and J by 6 bases. The CDR3 sequence is 16 residues long. From germline, CDR1 is SGHNT and CDR2 YYREEE (reference sequence). In DNA, the CDR3 is TGTGCCAGCGGATCTGCGGGAGCTCTTTCACGGTCCGAGCAGTACTTC. It translates to CASGSAGALSRSEQYF.

V gene TRBV11-2 combines with J gene TRBJ2-5; TRBD1 agrees at 11 bases. Germline V gene data show CDR1 as SGHAT and CDR2 as FQNNGV. V trimming: 5 bases; J trimming: 5 bases; junction bases outside the gene matches: 7. CDR3 length: 15 residues. The chain's CDR3 is CASSPGTGGRETQYF. CDR3 sequence (DNA): TGTGCCAGCAGCCCCGGGACAGGGGGACGGGAGACCCAGTACTTC.

This clone was seen once. The chain employs TRBV9 and TRBJ2-5; D gene ambiguous. Trimming removed 0 bases from V and 4 bases from J, with 7 bases in between. The CDR3 is made up of 13 amino acids. CDR1 SGDLS and CDR2 YYNGEE come from the germline V gene. The DNA of the CDR3 is TGTGCCAGCAGCGTAGGCCTGAGAGAGACCCAGTACTTC. This encodes CASSVGLRETQYF.

The gene calls are TRBV11-3 and TRBJ2-1; 10 bases are shared with TRBD1. This CDR3 has 15 amino acids. CDR1 SGHNT and CDR2 YENEEA come from the germline V gene. Losses at the gene ends were 5 bases for V and 8 bases for J; bases not matched to a gene: 9. CDR3 coding DNA: TGTGCCAGCAGCCCCGGGACAGGGGTAGTAGATGAGCAGTTCTTC. This sequence encodes CASSPGTGVVDEQFF.

A few counts support this clone. This chain connects TRBV5-6 to TRBJ1-1, with a weak D call TRBD1 (5 bases). The germline V gene has CDR1 SGHDT and CDR2 YYEEEE. The CDR3 contains 14 residues. V lost 5 bases, J lost 11 bases, and 22 bases lay in between. CDR3 residues: CASSPRDGYDVAFF. The DNA for the CDR3 is TGTGCCAGCAGTCCCAGGGATGGGTATGATGTGGCTTTCTTT. The full variable domain, rest sourced from reference TRBV5-6 and TRBJ1-1, is DAGVTQSPTHLIKTRGQQVTLRCSPKSGHDTVSWYQQALGQGPQFIFQYYEEEERQRGNFPDRFSGHQFPNYSSELNVNALLLGDSALYLCASSPRDGYDVAFFGQGTRLTVV.

The rearrangement links TRBV11-1 to TRBJ2-7; D might be TRBD2 (6 bases). CDR3 length equals 13 residues. The germline V gene has CDR1 SGHAT and CDR2 FQDESV (reference sequence). V was clipped by 3 bases and J by 6 bases, with 12 bases between them. The CDR3 spells CASSFTSLGEQYF. In DNA, the CDR3 is TGTGCCAGCAGCTTCACTAGCTTGGGCGAGCAGTACTTC. Full variable domain (missing parts from reference TRBV11-1 and TRBJ2-7): EAEVAQSPRYKITEKSQAVAFWCDPISGHATLYWYRQILGQGPELLVQFQDESVVDDSQLPKDRFSAERLKGVDSTLKIQPAELGDSAMYLCASSFTSLGEQYFGPGTRLTVT.

The rearrangement links TRBV28 to TRBJ2-7, with D maybe TRBD1 (5 bases). Trimming stripped 5 bases from V and 1 base from J, with 18 bases between. The CDR3 spans 16 residues. Germline lookup yields CDR1 MDHEN and CDR2 SYDVKM. The CDR3 protein is CASSPPGRAFSYEQYF. In DNA form, the CDR3 reads TGTGCCAGCAGTCCCCCTGGCAGGGCATTTTCCTACGAGCAGTACTTC.

V gene TRBV5-1 combines with J gene TRBJ2-7; 7 nucleotides align to TRBD2. This CDR3 has 13 amino acids. Germline assignment: CDR1 SGHRS and CDR2 YFSETQ. V dropped 4 bases and J dropped 4; count of bases not matched to a gene: 5. In nucleotides, the CDR3 is TGCGCCAGCAGCGGGAGGGCTGGGTACGAGCAGTACTTC. Amino acids: CASSGRAGYEQYF.

CDR3 nucleotide sequence: TGTGCCAGCAGCTTGGGACTGACAATGAACACTGAAGCTTTCTTT. This codes for CASSLGLTMNTEAFF. The chain uses TRBV7-2 and TRBJ1-1; possible D gene TRBD1, 5 bases. This CDR3 contains 15 residues. Trimming stripped 3 bases from V and 0 bases from J, with 11 bases between. Germline loops: CDR1 SGHTA, CDR2 FQGNSA. The whole variable domain, filled in from reference TRBV7-2 and TRBJ1-1, reads GAGVSQSPSNKVTEKGKDVELRCDPISGHTALYWYRQSLGQGLEFLIYFQGNSAPDKSGLPSDRFSAERTGGSVSTLTIQRTQQEDSAVYLCASSLGLTMNTEAFFGQGTRLTVV.

The CDR3 nucleotides read TGTGCCAGCAGCCAGGGACAGTCCACCGGGGAGCTGTTTTTT. It encodes CASSQGQSTGELFF. The gene calls are TRBV14 and TRBJ2-2; 7 positions agree with TRBD1. The length of the CDR3 is 14 residues. The trim removed 3 bases at V and 4 bases at J, leaving 2 bases unmatched. CDR1 is SGHDN, CDR2 FVKESK, per germline.

The chain combines TRBV4-1 with TRBJ1-5, with 7 bases that match TRBD1. J lost 7 bases, V lost 1 base, and 7 bases had no gene match. In germline, CDR1 is MGHRA, CDR2 YSYEKL. CDR3 length: 15 amino acids. The DNA of the CDR3 is TGCGCCAGCAGCCAAGTCCGACAGGGAGAACAGCCCCAGCATTTT. Amino acid sequence: CASSQVRQGEQPQHF.

The genes are TRBV7-9 and TRBJ2-1, with a possible D match to TRBD1 (6 bases). V lost 3 bases and J 9 bases, leaving 18 bases between the germline ends. CDR3 length: 15 residues. Per the germline V gene, CDR1 is SEHNR and CDR2 is FQNEAQ (reference sequence). The DNA of the CDR3 is TGTGCCAGCAGCTTGACCGGGACAAGATCGGCTGAGCAGTTCTTC. Translation gives CASSLTGTRSAEQFF.